One and the same sample provided the 28 T cell receptor beta chains below, sequenced in a study of cytomegalovirus exposure and HLA in healthy donors. The primer mix had 60 Vbeta and 13 Jbeta primers. Sequenced by immunoSEQ multiplex PCR; TCRdb stores in-frame clones only, minus some. This table has about 55,000 clones, around three fifths appearing once. The sample consisted of PBMCs. Receptors were obtained from a human donor in good health.

V usage is TRBV5-1 and J usage is TRBJ2-1; tentatively, D is TRBD2 (6 bases). Deletions cut 2 bases from V and 5 bases from J, with 11 bases between. CDR1 is SGHRS and CDR2 is YFSETQ in the germline V gene. The CDR3 runs to 14 residues. CDR3 sequence: CASSFGGLNNEQFF. CDR3 DNA: TGCGCCAGCAGCTTTGGTGGACTAAACAATGAGCAGTTCTTC.

The J gene is TRBJ1-5, the V gene TRBV18, with a tentative D call TRBD1 (5 bases). The V end lost 3 bases, the J end lost 0 bases, and 6 bases lay between the germline ends. CDR1 and CDR2 (germline): KGHSH, LQKENI. The CDR3 spans 14 residues. The CDR3 DNA reads TGTGCCAGCTCACCGGGACTTAGCAATCAGCCCCAGCATTTT. It codes for CASSPGLSNQPQHF.

This clone has just a few counts. V usage is TRBV5-1 and J usage is TRBJ2-2; 14 bases agree with TRBD2. Germline V gene lookup returns CDR1 SGHRS and CDR2 YFSETQ. The CDR3 runs to 20 residues. The trim removed 3 bases at V and 4 bases at J, leaving 14 bases unmatched. CDR3 DNA: TGCGCCAGCAGCTCGCAAAATACCGGGACTAGCGGGGGTTCCACCGGGGAGCTGTTTTTT. This codes for CASSSQNTGTSGGSTGELFF. Combining the CDR3 with reference TRBV5-1 and TRBJ2-2 gives the whole variable domain KAGVTQTPRYLIKTRGQQVTLSCSPISGHRSVSWYQQTPGQGLQFLFEYFSETQRNKGNFPGRFSGRQFSNSRSEMNVSTLELGDSALYLCASSSQNTGTSGGSTGELFFGEGSRLTVL.

The chain is built from TRBV18 and TRBJ1-1; TRBD1 matches at 7 bases. The CDR3 runs 14 residues. The V gene's germline CDR1 is KGHSH and CDR2 LQKENI. Trimming at V came to 1 base and at J to 3 bases, leaving 2 bases not matched to a gene. The CDR3 loop reads CASSPQGADTEAFF. CDR3 DNA sequence: TGTGCCAGCTCACCACAGGGGGCGGACACTGAAGCTTTCTTT.

Notes on this clone: The sample carries other DNA sequences with the same CDR3. The genes are TRBV7-9 and TRBJ2-5, with a possible D match to TRBD2 (5 bases). The V and J ends lost 7 bases and 9 bases respectively, with 18 bases between them. Per the germline V gene, CDR1 is SEHNR and CDR2 is FQNEAQ (reference sequence). CDR3 length equals 13 residues. The CDR3 DNA reads TGTGCCAGCATCGAGGGTGGCGTTGGCTCCCAGTACTTC. This sequence encodes CASIEGGVGSQYF.

The chain carries TRBV7-8 and TRBJ2-1; weak D call: TRBD2 (5 bases). The ends were cut back, 4 bases at V and 0 bases at J, with 13 bases in the middle. The germline CDR1 and CDR2 sequences are SGHVS and FQNEAQ. CDR3 size: 16 residues. As DNA, the CDR3 is TGTGCCAGCAGCTGGGAGAGACGGAGCTCCTACAATGAGCAGTTCTTC. This gives the protein CASSWERRSSYNEQFF. The entire variable domain, with the rest obtained from reference TRBV7-8 and TRBJ2-1, is as follows: GAGVSQSPRYKVAKRGQDVALRCDPISGHVSLFWYQQALGQGPEFLTYFQNEAQLDKSGLPSDRFFAERPEGSVSTLKIQRTQQEDSAVYLCASSWERRSSYNEQFFGPGTRLTVL.

This clone was found a few times. V and J are TRBV10-2 and TRBJ2-5, with 10 bases fitting TRBD2. The V gene's germline CDR1 is WSHSY and CDR2 SAAADI. This CDR3 has 14 residues. V shed 2 bases, J shed 13 bases, and the junction held 10 bases outside the gene matches. The CDR3 loop is CASSEGLAGVTGYF. Written as DNA, the CDR3 is TGCGCCAGCAGTGAGGGGCTAGCGGGGGTCACAGGGTACTTC.

The table lists this clone with many counts. This chain joins TRBV6-4 and TRBJ1-1, with D maybe TRBD1 (5 bases). The CDR3 loop spans 14 amino acids. CDR1 is MRHNA, CDR2 SNTAGT, per germline. V lost 7 bases to trimming and J lost 0 bases, with 12 bases between them. CDR3 region: CASTTDILNTEAFF. The CDR3 DNA is TGTGCCAGCACCACGGACATTCTGAACACTGAAGCTTTCTTT.

The chain recombines TRBV2 with TRBJ2-6; D unresolved. Germline lookup yields CDR1 SNHLY and CDR2 FYNNEI. The CDR3 totals 18 residues. Trimming removed 7 bases at V and 0 bases at J, with 19 bases between. The chain's CDR3 is CASTLNGPGPSGANVLTF. CDR3 DNA: TGTGCCAGCACCTTAAATGGCCCAGGTCCCTCTGGGGCCAACGTCCTGACTTTC.

This chain joins TRBV29-1 and TRBJ1-3; D not resolved. This CDR3 is 14 amino acids long. Germline CDR1 reads SQVTM; CDR2 reads ANQGSEA. V lost 6 bases, J lost 0 bases, and 12 bases lay in between. The DNA of the CDR3 is TGCAGCGTCGCGGAGGCGGGCTCTGGAAACACCATATATTTT. Protein product: CSVAEAGSGNTIYF.

The rearrangement links TRBV4-2 to TRBJ2-3; D might be TRBD2 (5 bases). The CDR3 loop spans 16 amino acids. The ends were cut back, 4 bases at V and 4 bases at J, with 18 bases in the middle. Per the germline V gene, CDR1 is LGHNA and CDR2 is YNFKEQ. The CDR3 nucleotides are TGTGCCAGCAGCCGACTACAACCGAGTTCGGCAGATACGCAGTATTTT. This translates into CASSRLQPSSADTQYF.

The rearrangement uses TRBV7-9 and TRBJ1-1, with D perhaps TRBD1 (5 bases). The germline V gene has CDR1 SEHNR and CDR2 FQNEAQ (reference sequence). The length of the CDR3 is 12 residues. With 1 base removed from V and 7 bases from J, the gap between germline ends came to 7 bases. The CDR3 is CASSLGQSEAFF. As DNA, the CDR3 is TGTGCCAGCAGCTTAGGACAGAGTGAAGCTTTCTTT.

Only one count was recorded for this clone. This chain joins TRBV10-3 and TRBJ2-1, with TRBD2 matching over 8 bases. After removal of 2 bases from V and 4 bases from J, the junction contained 10 bases not matched to a gene. Per germline, CDR1 ENHRY and CDR2 SYGVKD. This CDR3 has 17 residues. As DNA, the CDR3 is TGTGCCATCAGTGAGAGCGTGGGCGGGGGGCTATACAATGAGCAGTTCTTC. It specifies CAISESVGGGLYNEQFF.

The chain is built from TRBV2 and TRBJ1-4, with D possibly matching TRBD1 (6 bases). Germline CDR1 reads SNHLY; CDR2 reads FYNNEI. This CDR3 has 17 amino acids. The V end was cut by 1 base, the J end by 5 bases, with 17 bases between. The CDR3 region is CASSEVRLQGKNEKLFF. Written as DNA, the CDR3 is TGTGCCAGCAGTGAAGTACGCTTGCAGGGGAAAAATGAAAAACTGTTTTTT.

This clone has only a few counts. This chain joins TRBV5-4 and TRBJ1-3, with TRBD1 as a possible D gene (5 bases). V lost 1 base and J 13 bases, leaving 21 bases between the germline ends. Per germline, CDR1 SGHNT and CDR2 YYREEE (reference sequence). The CDR3 is 15 amino acids. CDR3 amino acids: CASSLRGTEASKIYF. Here the CDR3 DNA reads TGTGCCAGCAGCTTGAGAGGGACTGAAGCTTCGAAGATATATTTT.

The gene calls are TRBV30 and TRBJ1-2; a weak D match, TRBD1 (6 bases). The germline V gene has CDR1 GTSNPN and CDR2 SVGIG (reference sequence). The CDR3 contains 15 residues. Trimming shortened V by 4 bases and J by 1 base, and 16 bases separated the two germline ends. DNA for the CDR3: TGTGCCTGGAATTACAGGACAGAGGATAACTATGGCTACACCTTC. Translating gives CAWNYRTEDNYGYTF.

The genes are TRBV9 and TRBJ2-1; unclear D gene. Germline assignment: CDR1 SGDLS and CDR2 YYNGEE. Trimming took 4 bases from V and 10 from J, leaving 12 bases between them. The CDR3 totals 12 residues. CDR3 sequence: CASSLLPREQFF. The CDR3 DNA reads TGTGCCAGCAGCCTACTCCCTCGGGAGCAGTTCTTC.

V usage is TRBV5-6 and J usage is TRBJ2-1, with TRBD1 matching 9 bases. Per the germline V gene, CDR1 is SGHDT and CDR2 is YYEEEE. The CDR3 loop spans 16 amino acids. V shed 0 bases and J 7 bases; nucleotides not matched to a gene: 8. The CDR3 DNA is TGTGCCAGCAGCTTGGGACAGGGGGGGGCCGGGAATGAGCAGTTCTTC. This encodes CASSLGQGGAGNEQFF.

This clone appeared a few times. The CDR3 coding sequence is TGTGCCAGCAGTGAAATTGGGACAGGGCAGGAAAAACTGTTTTTT. Translation: CASSEIGTGQEKLFF. The chain has TRBV6-1 and TRBJ1-4; 9 bases agree with TRBD1. This CDR3 is 15 amino acids long. Germline trimming cut 2 bases from V and 8 bases from J; bases unmatched to any gene: 6. Germline CDR1 and CDR2: MNHNS and SASEGT.

The genes are TRBV5-1 and TRBJ1-4, with D perhaps TRBD1 (5 bases). From germline, CDR1 is SGHRS and CDR2 YFSETQ. The CDR3 consists of 18 residues. The V and J ends lost 2 bases and 0 bases respectively, with 17 bases between them. Here the CDR3 reads CASSLLARGRSTNEKLFF. CDR3 DNA: TGCGCCAGCAGCTTATTAGCTAGGGGCAGGTCAACTAATGAAAAACTGTTTTTT.

The V gene is TRBV7-9, the J gene TRBJ2-7, with D possibly being TRBD1 (6 bases). The CDR3 covers 14 residues. V was cut by 5 bases and J by 4 bases, with 15 bases left in between. Germline V gives CDR1 SEHNR, CDR2 FQNEAQ (reference sequence). As DNA, the CDR3 is TGTGCCAGCAGCCCAAGAACGAGGGGGTACGAGCAGTACTTC. Amino acids: CASSPRTRGYEQYF.

A few counts support this clone. The chain uses TRBV9 and TRBJ2-1; D not certain. With 7 bases removed from V and 0 bases from J, the gap between germline ends came to 17 bases. The CDR3 sequence is 16 residues long. Germline values: CDR1 SGDLS, CDR2 YYNGEE. The CDR3 nucleotides are TGTGCCAGCGACCTAGGCTCTTCGGGCTCCTACAATGAGCAGTTCTTC. It codes for CASDLGSSGSYNEQFF.

The chain joins TRBV10-2 to TRBJ2-5; no reliable D call. Germline CDR1 and CDR2: WSHSY and SAAADI. The ends were cut back, 4 bases at V and 5 bases at J, with 11 bases in the middle. This CDR3 region has 13 residues. The CDR3 region is CASSVSSPETQYF. DNA of the CDR3: TGCGCCAGCAGTGTTTCGAGCCCTGAGACCCAGTACTTC.

This clone came up a few times. The chain joins TRBV12-5 to TRBJ2-2, with unresolved D. Germline values: CDR1 LGHNT, CDR2 FRNRAP. The CDR3 length is 16 residues. V gave up 0 bases and J gave up 7 bases, with 15 bases separating them. The chain's CDR3 is CASGLVWVARNGELFF. CDR3 DNA: TGTGCTAGTGGTTTGGTATGGGTAGCTCGGAACGGGGAGCTGTTTTTT.

The chain carries TRBV28 and TRBJ1-6; 10 bases agree with TRBD1. J was trimmed by 9 bases and V by 5 bases; bases with no gene match: 4. CDR3 length: 14 residues. Germline V gives CDR1 MDHEN, CDR2 SYDVKM. CDR3 protein: CASSLRDRGSPLHF. The CDR3 DNA sequence: TGTGCCAGCAGTCTACGGGACAGGGGTTCACCCCTCCACTTT.

The gene calls are TRBV7-9 and TRBJ1-2, with TRBD1 matching over 8 bases. The CDR3 covers 13 residues. The junction had 6 bases not matched to a gene; V was cut back by 4 bases and J by 8 bases. Germline V gene data show CDR1 as SEHNR and CDR2 as FQNEAQ (reference sequence). The CDR3 loop reads CASSSQGAGGYTF. CDR3 in DNA: TGTGCCAGCAGCTCGCAGGGGGCTGGGGGCTACACCTTC.

V usage is TRBV5-1 and J usage is TRBJ2-3; no firm D call. The CDR3 spans 14 residues. Germline V CDR1 and CDR2: SGHRS, YFSETQ. Trimming shortened V by 5 bases and J by 0 bases, and 10 bases separated the two germline ends. DNA of the CDR3: TGCGCCAGCAGTCAGGATTCTAGCACAGATACGCAGTATTTT. It codes for CASSQDSSTDTQYF.

This clone was recorded only once. The V gene is TRBV11-1, the J gene TRBJ1-2; the match to TRBD1 covers 8 bases. The J segment lost 4 bases and the V segment lost 3 bases, leaving 4 bases of the junction unmatched. CDR1 SGHAT and CDR2 FQDESV come from the germline V gene (reference sequence). This CDR3 contains 14 residues. The CDR3 region has the DNA TGTGCCAGCAGCTTTCTCGGACAGGGCTATGGCTACACCTTC. Its protein product is CASSFLGQGYGYTF. Complete variable domain (other parts from reference TRBV11-1 and TRBJ1-2): EAEVAQSPRYKITEKSQAVAFWCDPISGHATLYWYRQILGQGPELLVQFQDESVVDDSQLPKDRFSAERLKGVDSTLKIQPAELGDSAMYLCASSFLGQGYGYTFGSGTRLTVV.